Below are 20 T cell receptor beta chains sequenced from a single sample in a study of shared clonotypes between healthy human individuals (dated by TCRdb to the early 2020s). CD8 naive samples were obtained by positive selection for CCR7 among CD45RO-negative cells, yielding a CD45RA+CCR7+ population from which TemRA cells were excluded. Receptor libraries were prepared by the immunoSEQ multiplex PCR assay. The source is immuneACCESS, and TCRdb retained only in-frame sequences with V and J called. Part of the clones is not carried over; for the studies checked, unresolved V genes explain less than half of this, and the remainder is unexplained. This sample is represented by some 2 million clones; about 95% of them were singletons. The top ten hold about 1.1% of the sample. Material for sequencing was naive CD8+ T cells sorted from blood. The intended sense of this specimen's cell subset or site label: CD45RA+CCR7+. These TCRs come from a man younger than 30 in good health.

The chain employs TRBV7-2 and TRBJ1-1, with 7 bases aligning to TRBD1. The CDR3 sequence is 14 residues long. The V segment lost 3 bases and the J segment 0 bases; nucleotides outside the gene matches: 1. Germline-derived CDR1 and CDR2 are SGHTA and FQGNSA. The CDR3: CASSLGQLNTEAFF. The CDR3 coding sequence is TGTGCCAGCAGCTTGGGACAGCTGAACACTGAAGCTTTCTTT.

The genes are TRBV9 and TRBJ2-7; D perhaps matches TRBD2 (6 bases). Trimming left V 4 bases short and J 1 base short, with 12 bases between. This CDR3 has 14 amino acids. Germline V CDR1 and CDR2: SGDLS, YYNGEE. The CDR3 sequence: CASSRGDLSYEQYF. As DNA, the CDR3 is TGTGCCAGCAGCAGAGGGGACTTGTCCTACGAGCAGTACTTC.

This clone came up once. The CDR3 sequence: CASSDRQAYGYTF. Here the CDR3 DNA reads TGTGCCAGCAGTGACCGACAGGCCTATGGCTACACCTTC. This chain links TRBV27 with TRBJ1-2, with D maybe TRBD1 (6 bases). The V gene lost 5 bases and the J gene lost 4 bases, with 11 bases spanning the gap. Looked up from germline, CDR1 is MNHEY and CDR2 is SMNVEV (reference sequence). CDR3 size: 13 residues.

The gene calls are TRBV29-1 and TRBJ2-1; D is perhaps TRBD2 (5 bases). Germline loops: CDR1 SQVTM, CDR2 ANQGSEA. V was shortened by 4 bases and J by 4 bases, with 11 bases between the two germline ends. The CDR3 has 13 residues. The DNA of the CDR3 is TGCAGCGTTGCGGGGTTAAGTTACAATGAGCAGTTCTTC. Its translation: CSVAGLSYNEQFF.

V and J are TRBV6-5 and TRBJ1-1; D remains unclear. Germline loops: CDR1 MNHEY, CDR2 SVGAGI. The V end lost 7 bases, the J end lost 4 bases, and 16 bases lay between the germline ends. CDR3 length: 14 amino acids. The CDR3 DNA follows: TGTGCCAGCAACCCAGTCACGGGGTTCACTGAAGCTTTCTTT. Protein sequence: CASNPVTGFTEAFF.

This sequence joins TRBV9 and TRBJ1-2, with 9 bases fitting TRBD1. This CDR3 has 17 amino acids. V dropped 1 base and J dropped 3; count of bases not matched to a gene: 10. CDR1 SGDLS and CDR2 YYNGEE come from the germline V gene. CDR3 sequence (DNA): TGTGCCAGCAGCGTAAGCGCCGGACAGGGGCCTTACTATGGCTACACCTTC. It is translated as CASSVSAGQGPYYGYTF.

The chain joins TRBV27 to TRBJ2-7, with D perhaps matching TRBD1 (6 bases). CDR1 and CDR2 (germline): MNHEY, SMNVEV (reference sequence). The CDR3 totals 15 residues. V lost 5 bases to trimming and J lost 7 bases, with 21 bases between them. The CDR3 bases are TGTGCCAGCAGTAGTCAGGGGCCCCTCCCAGGGGAGCAGTACTTC. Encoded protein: CASSSQGPLPGEQYF.

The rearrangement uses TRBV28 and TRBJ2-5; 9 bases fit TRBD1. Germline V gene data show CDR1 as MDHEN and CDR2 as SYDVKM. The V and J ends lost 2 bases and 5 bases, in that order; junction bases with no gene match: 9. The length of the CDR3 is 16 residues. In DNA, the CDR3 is TGTGCCAGCAGTTTAATCGCTCGGGACAGGGTGGAGACCCAGTACTTC. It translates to CASSLIARDRVETQYF.

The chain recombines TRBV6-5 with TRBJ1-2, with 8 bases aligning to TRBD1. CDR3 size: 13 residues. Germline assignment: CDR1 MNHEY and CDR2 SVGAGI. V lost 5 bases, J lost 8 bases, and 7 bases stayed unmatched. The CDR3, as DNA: TGTGCCAGCAGTCGCGGACAGGGAGGCGGCTACACCTTC. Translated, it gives CASSRGQGGGYTF.

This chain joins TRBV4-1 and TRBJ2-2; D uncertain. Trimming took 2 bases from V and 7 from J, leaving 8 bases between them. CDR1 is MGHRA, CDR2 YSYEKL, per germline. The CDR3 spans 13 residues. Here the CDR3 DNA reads TGCGCCAGCAGCCAAATTAAGGACGGGGAGCTGTTTTTT. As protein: CASSQIKDGELFF.

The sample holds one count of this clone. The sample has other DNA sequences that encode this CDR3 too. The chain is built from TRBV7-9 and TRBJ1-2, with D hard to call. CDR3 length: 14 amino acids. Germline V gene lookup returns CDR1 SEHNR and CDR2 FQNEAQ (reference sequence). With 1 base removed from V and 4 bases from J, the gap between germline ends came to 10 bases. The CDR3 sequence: CASSLGAGGYGYTF. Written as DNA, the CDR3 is TGTGCCAGCAGCTTAGGGGCCGGCGGCTATGGCTACACCTTC. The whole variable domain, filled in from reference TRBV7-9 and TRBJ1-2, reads DTGVSQNPRHKITKRGQNVTFRCDPISEHNRLYWYRQTLGQGPEFLTYFQNEAQLEKSRLLSDRFSAERPKGSFSTLEIQRTEQGDSAMYLCASSLGAGGYGYTFGSGTRLTVV.

The CDR3 DNA sequence: TGTGCCAGCAGTGAAATTGCAGGCCCGAGCGGGGGAGATACGCAGTATTTT. Residues: CASSEIAGPSGGDTQYF. The gene calls are TRBV2 and TRBJ2-3; 8 bases match TRBD2. This CDR3 has 17 amino acids. Germline V lookup: CDR1 SNHLY, CDR2 FYNNEI. Germline trimming cut 2 bases from V and 5 bases from J; bases unmatched to any gene: 12.

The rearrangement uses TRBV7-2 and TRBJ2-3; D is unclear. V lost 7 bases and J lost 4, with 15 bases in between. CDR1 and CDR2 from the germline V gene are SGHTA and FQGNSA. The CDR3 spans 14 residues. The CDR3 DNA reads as TGTGCCAGCACCAATTGGGCGTTGGCAGATACGCAGTATTTT. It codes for CASTNWALADTQYF.

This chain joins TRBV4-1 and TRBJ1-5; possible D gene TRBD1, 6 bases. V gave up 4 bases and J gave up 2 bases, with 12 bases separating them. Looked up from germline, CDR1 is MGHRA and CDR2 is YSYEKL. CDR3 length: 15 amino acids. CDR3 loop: CASSPRTAGNQPQHF. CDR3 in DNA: TGCGCCAGCAGCCCCCGGACAGCCGGCAATCAGCCCCAGCATTTT.

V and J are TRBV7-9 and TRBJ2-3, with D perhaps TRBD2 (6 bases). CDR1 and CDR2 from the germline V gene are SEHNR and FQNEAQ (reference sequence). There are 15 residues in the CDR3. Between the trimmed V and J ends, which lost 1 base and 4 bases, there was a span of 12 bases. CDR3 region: CASSLGTTGSDTQYF. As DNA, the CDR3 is TGTGCCAGCAGCTTAGGGACTACGGGCTCAGATACGCAGTATTTT.

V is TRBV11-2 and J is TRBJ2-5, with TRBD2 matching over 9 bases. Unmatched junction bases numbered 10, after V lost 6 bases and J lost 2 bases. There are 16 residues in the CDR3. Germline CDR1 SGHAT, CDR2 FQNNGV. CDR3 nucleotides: TGTGCCAGCAGGCGGGCCGAAGCGGGGGGACAAGAGACCCAGTACTTC. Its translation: CASRRAEAGGQETQYF.

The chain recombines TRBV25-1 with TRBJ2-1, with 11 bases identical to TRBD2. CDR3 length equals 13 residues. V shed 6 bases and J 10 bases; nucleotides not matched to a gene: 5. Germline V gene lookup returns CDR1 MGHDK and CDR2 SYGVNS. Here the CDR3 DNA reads TGTGCCAGCAGCGGACTAGCGGGTGGCGAGCAGTTCTTC. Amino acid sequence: CASSGLAGGEQFF.

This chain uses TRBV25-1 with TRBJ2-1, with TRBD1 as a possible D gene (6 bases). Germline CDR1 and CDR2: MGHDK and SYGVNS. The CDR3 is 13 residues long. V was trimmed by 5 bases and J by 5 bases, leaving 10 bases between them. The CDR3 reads CASSQGHDNEQFF. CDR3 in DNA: TGTGCCAGCAGTCAGGGACACGACAATGAGCAGTTCTTC.

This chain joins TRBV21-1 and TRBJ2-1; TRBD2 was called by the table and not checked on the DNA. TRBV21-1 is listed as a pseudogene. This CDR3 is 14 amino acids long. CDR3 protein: CAKRLAGIYNEQFF. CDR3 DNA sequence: TGTGCCAAGAGACTAGCGGGAATCTACAATGAGCAGTTCTTC.

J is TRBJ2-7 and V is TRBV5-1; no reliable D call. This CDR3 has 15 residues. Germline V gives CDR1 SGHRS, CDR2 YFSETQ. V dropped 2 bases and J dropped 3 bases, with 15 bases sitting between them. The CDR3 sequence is CASSFGQSKRYEQYF. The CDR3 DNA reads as TGCGCCAGCAGCTTTGGGCAGAGCAAACGCTACGAGCAGTACTTC.